The subject of this entry is one T cell receptor beta chain. This entry is derived from a study of T cell changes during pregnancy in multiple sclerosis. TCRdb's copy holds only in-frame clones and misses some; the assay was immunoSEQ multiplex PCR. The sample carries about 100,000 clones, almost 95% recorded once. Trimming pared 6 bases from V and 0 bases from J, leaving 15 bases between. Germline V gene sequence: CDR1 SNHLY, CDR2 FYNNEI. The CDR3 runs to 16 residues. The sample in question was peripheral blood, obtained before pregnancy. This TCR was sampled from a female donor with multiple sclerosis, enrolled in a pregnancy study. J is TRBJ1-3 and V is TRBV2, with D maybe TRBD1 (6 bases). The chain's CDR3 is CASSAGTRSSGNTIYF. DNA for the CDR3: TGTGCCAGCAGCGCCGGGACAAGGAGCTCTGGAAACACCATATATTTT. Together with reference TRBV2 and TRBJ1-3, the CDR3 gives the full variable domain: EPEVTQTPSHQVTQMGQEVILRCVPISNHLYFYWYRQILGQKVEFLVSFYNNEISEKSEIFDDQFSVERPDGSNFTLKIRSTKLEDSAMYFCASSAGTRSSGNTIYFGEGSWLTVV.